The rows below give T cell receptor beta chains drawn from one sample of a study of cytomegalovirus exposure and HLA in healthy donors. Only in-frame clones appear in the TCRdb table, and some are missing; sequencing was by immunoSEQ multiplex PCR. The table includes 100,000 to 150,000 clones, around 80% detected once. Specimen: PBMCs. These receptors were obtained from a man aged 50 to 60 in good health and CMV-seronegative. CDR3s include the opening cysteine and the closing phenylalanine or tryptophan. D genes are given only for firm matches. Size values are once, few and many counts, or a class for expanded clones, and some rows have none.

TRBD1,TRBV28,once,15,TRBJ1-5,TGTGCCAGCAGCCCCAGCAGGGGGTTAAATCAGCCCCAGCATTTT,CASSPSRGLNQPQHF
TRBD2,TRBV18,few,16,TRBJ2-7,TGTGCCAGCTCACCGGGAACTAGCGGGATCCAACGCGAGCAGTACTTC,CASSPGTSGIQREQYF
-,TRBV5-1,-,15,TRBJ2-7,TGCGCCAGCAGCTTCGCTGCGGCGGCTTCGGGGGAGCAGTACTTC,CASSFAAAASGEQYF
-,TRBV12-5,-,13,TRBJ1-1,TGTGCTAGTGGTTTGGAACAGGGCACTGAAGCTTTCTTT,CASGLEQGTEAFF
TRBD1,TRBV18,few,19,TRBJ1-4,TGTGCCAGCTCATCGACCCGAAGGACAGGACCCCGAGGGGGTGAAAAACTGTTTTTT,CASSSTRRTGPRGGEKLFF
TRBD2,TRBV6-5,-,14,TRBJ2-1,TGTGCCAGCATTAGCGGGGGGCCCTACAATGAGCAGTTCTTC,CASISGGPYNEQFF
-,TRBV7-8,once,13,TRBJ1-5,TGTGCCAGCAGCCGGGGCGGGGATCAGCCCCAGCATTTT,CASSRGGDQPQHF
-,TRBV5-6,few,14,TRBJ1-4,TGTGCCAGCAGCTTGGCCGGGGTTAATGAAAAACTGTTTTTT,CASSLAGVNEKLFF
-,TRBV7-9,-,13,TRBJ1-1,TGTGCCAGCAGCTATCAGGAGAACACTGAAGCTTTCTTT,CASSYQENTEAFF
TRBD1,TRBV5-6,-,14,TRBJ1-2,TGTGCCAGCAGCTTTGCAGGGGGCAACTATGGCTACACCTTC,CASSFAGGNYGYTF
-,TRBV18,-,14,TRBJ2-7,TGTGCCAGCTCACCAGAGGCGGGAACCTACGAGCAGTACTTC,CASSPEAGTYEQYF
TRBD1,TRBV11-3,-,14,TRBJ2-7,TGTGCCAGCAGCCACGCCGGGACAGTCTACGAGCAGTACTTC,CASSHAGTVYEQYF
-,TRBV1,-,21,TRBJ1-6,-,CTSSQKGWGQGAQSYNSPLHF
-,TRBV29-1,few,11,TRBJ1-3,TGCAGCGTTGAACGGGGAAACACCATATATTTT,CSVERGNTIYF
TRBD1,TRBV2,-,15,TRBJ1-2,TGTGCCAGCAGTTTGACCGGGACAGGGGGCTTTGGCTACACCTTC,CASSLTGTGGFGYTF
-,TRBV18,-,17,TRBJ2-4,TGTGCCAGCTCACCTATACTAGGGCCCGTAGCCAAAAACATTCAGTACTTC,CASSPILGPVAKNIQYF
-,TRBV6-6,-,14,TRBJ1-5,TGTGCCAGCAGTGCCCAGGGAATTAGGCAGCCCCAGCATTTT,CASSAQGIRQPQHF
-,TRBV4-2,-,15,TRBJ2-7,TGTGCCAGCAGCCAGAACGCCGCCTACCCTTACGAGCAGTACTTC,CASSQNAAYPYEQYF
TRBD1,TRBV14,-,15,TRBJ1-4,TGTGCCAGCAGCCCACGGACAGGGATAGGTGAAAAACTGTTTTTT,CASSPRTGIGEKLFF
-,TRBV27,-,15,TRBJ1-5,TGTGCCAGCAGTTTCCGCCCAGGGGCTGATCAGCCCCAGCATTTT,CASSFRPGADQPQHF
-,TRBV30,-,13,TRBJ1-4,TGTGCCTGGGGGGGGAGTAATAATGAAAAACTGTTTTTT,CAWGGSNNEKLFF
-,TRBV6-5,-,15,TRBJ1-1,TGTGCCAGCAGAATCAGGGGAGTTTTGAACACTGAAGCTTTCTTT,CASRIRGVLNTEAFF
-,TRBV6-5,-,15,TRBJ2-3,TGTGCCAGCAGTTATACTTCCTATGCCACAGATACGCAGTATTTT,CASSYTSYATDTQYF
TRBD2,TRBV14,-,16,TRBJ2-1,TGTGCCAGCAGCCAAGAGCGGGGAGGGTCCTACAATGAGCAGTTCTTC,CASSQERGGSYNEQFF
TRBD2,TRBV6-1,-,15,TRBJ2-3,TGTGCCAGCAGGGCGACTAGCGGGGGTACAGATACGCAGTATTTT,CASRATSGGTDTQYF
TRBD1,TRBV6-5,-,14,TRBJ1-5,TGTGCCAGCAGCCCAGACAGGGCTTCTCAGCCCCAGCATTTT,CASSPDRASQPQHF
TRBD1,TRBV10-3,-,14,TRBJ2-1,TGTGCCATCAGACAGGGGGCACGTGGTAATGAGCAGTTCTTC,CAIRQGARGNEQFF
TRBD2,TRBV6-1,-,16,TRBJ2-7,TGTGCCAGCAGTGGATTCCCCCTAGCGGGAGGTTACGAGCAGTACTTC,CASSGFPLAGGYEQYF
-,TRBV30,-,14,TRBJ1-2,TGTGCCTGGAGTGTACTGGACCATCAGGGGACCTACACCTTC,CAWSVLDHQGTYTF
-,TRBV10-3,once,15,TRBJ1-5,TGTGCCATCAGTGAGTCGAAGGGAGTCAATCAGCCCCAGCATTTT,CAISESKGVNQPQHF
-,TRBV6-1,-,12,TRBJ2-7,TGTGCCAGCAGTGAAGGAGACTACGAGCAGTACTTC,CASSEGDYEQYF
TRBD2,TRBV7-7,-,15,TRBJ2-2,TGTGCCAGCAGCCCAAACCGGGGAGGGCTCGGGGAGCTGTTTTTT,CASSPNRGGLGELFF
-,TRBV25-1,-,14,TRBJ2-7,TGTGCCAGCAGTGAAACATCTCTCCACTACGAGCAGTACTTC,CASSETSLHYEQYF
TRBD2,TRBV4-3,-,16,TRBJ2-1,TGCGCCAGCAGCCAAGACACGGCGCGGGGGGACAATGAGCAGTTCTTC,CASSQDTARGDNEQFF
-,TRBV9,-,15,TRBJ2-5,TGTGCCAGCAGCGTAACAGCTACCCGGCAAGAGACCCAGTACTTC,CASSVTATRQETQYF
-,TRBV15,few,15,TRBJ1-3,TGTGCCACCAGCAGAGATAGGGGAACTGGAAACACCATATATTTT,CATSRDRGTGNTIYF
TRBD2,TRBV27,-,18,TRBJ2-1,TGTGCCAGCAGTAGACGGACTAGCGGGGGGGCCGGTCCTCATGAGCAGTTCTTC,CASSRRTSGGAGPHEQFF
-,TRBV28,-,17,TRBJ1-4,TGTGCCAGCAGTTTATACGACAGCAGGGGTCGGGGTGAAAAACTGTTTTTT,CASSLYDSRGRGEKLFF
TRBD2,TRBV5-1,-,16,TRBJ2-5,TGCGCCAGCAGACCCGGACTAGCGGGACCAAAAGAGACCCAGTACTTC,CASRPGLAGPKETQYF
-,TRBV30,-,16,TRBJ2-1,TGTGCCTGGAGTGAACTTTCCGAGAACTCCTACAATGAGCAGTTCTTC,CAWSELSENSYNEQFF
-,TRBV2,-,13,TRBJ1-1,TGTGCCAGCGGAGGGGGGGGGTACACTGAAGCTTTCTTT,CASGGGGYTEAFF
-,TRBV9,-,15,TRBJ2-3,TGTGCCAGCAGCGGACTTGGGGGGGCGGGAGATACGCAGTATTTT,CASSGLGGAGDTQYF
TRBD1,TRBV4-3,once,17,TRBJ2-7,TGCGCCAGCAGCCAAGGTATTAACCGGGACAGTTCCTACGAGCAGTACTTC,CASSQGINRDSSYEQYF
-,TRBV13,-,15,TRBJ2-3,TGTGCCAGCAGCTTACGGCCACGGGGCACAGATACGCAGTATTTT,CASSLRPRGTDTQYF
TRBD2,TRBV27,-,20,TRBJ2-4,TGTGCCAGCAGTTTGGTAGGAGGACTAGCGGGGCAGTTAGCCAAAAACATTCAGTACTTC,CASSLVGGLAGQLAKNIQYF
-,TRBV6-1,-,15,TRBJ2-3,TGTGCCAGCAGTGAGGGCCTAGCGCGTTCGGATACGCAGTATTTT,CASSEGLARSDTQYF
-,TRBV28,-,14,TRBJ2-2,TGTGCCAGCCGCGGGCTAGTGGTCGCCGGGGAGCTGTTTTTT,CASRGLVVAGELFF
TRBD2,TRBV7-2,-,15,TRBJ2-5,TGTGCCAGCAGCTTAGCGCTAGCGGGTGGGGAGACCCAGTACTTC,CASSLALAGGETQYF
TRBD1,TRBV15,-,17,TRBJ1-5,TGTGCCACCAGCAGAGATCCCCGGACAGGGGGAAATCAGCCCCAGCATTTT,CATSRDPRTGGNQPQHF
TRBD1,TRBV19,-,15,TRBJ1-5,TGTGCCAGTAGTCTTCGGGACAGCAACAATCAGCCCCAGCATTTT,CASSLRDSNNQPQHF